The T cell receptor (beta chain) described here comes from a study of cytomegalovirus exposure and HLA in healthy donors. Study details: HLA-typed donors contributed approximately 92 million unique TCRs, which were held in an early data release. Study observations and caveats: CMV antigen specificity of three CMV-associated chains was confirmed in vitro.

PCR involved 60 Vbeta and 13 Jbeta primers. This table comes from immunoSEQ multiplex PCR, and its TCRdb copy is limited to in-frame clones, with some not included. The data hold some 95,000 clones, with approximately 72% observed a single time. Turning to this clone: Antigen: not known.

The sequencing input was PBMCs. The TCR sequence derives from a woman aged 35 to 49 in good health and CMV-seropositive.

The CDR3 spells CAISESMGAKGEKLFF. As DNA, the CDR3 is TGTGCCATCAGTGAGTCGATGGGGGCGAAAGGTGAAAAACTGTTTTTT. The chain combines TRBV10-3 with TRBJ1-4; perhaps TRBD1 as D (6 bases). CDR3 size: 16 residues. Germline CDR1 reads ENHRY; CDR2 reads SYGVKD. V was shortened by 0 bases and J by 7 bases, with 15 bases between the two germline ends.